These 21 T cell receptor beta chains were sequenced from one sample in a study of T cells in Graves' hyperthyroidism and ophthalmopathy. What was amplified from RNA transcripts were TCR beta CDR3 regions. HTBI primers drove first-round RT-PCR of the TCR CDR3. Using its own MiXCR run on the multiplex PCR reads, TCRdb lists one record per CDR3 protein. Here the sample spans fewer than 450,000 distinct CDR3 sequences, 13% to 15% being singletons. The sample was blood. The source is a woman in her sixties with Graves' ophthalmopathy.

This clonotype was observed many times. This sequence joins TRBV12-5 and TRBJ1-2; D not certain. Germline V gene sequence: CDR1 LGHNT, CDR2 FRNRAP. V shed 6 bases and J shed 3 bases, with 11 bases lying between them. This CDR3 has 13 residues. CDR3 in DNA: TGTGCTAGTGGGGGAGACGGGCACTATGGCTACACCTTC. Amino acid sequence: CASGGDGHYGYTF.

The chain uses TRBV20-1 and TRBJ1-4; weak D call: TRBD1 (6 bases). The CDR3 has 15 amino acids. V lost 0 bases to trimming and J lost 6 bases, with 14 bases between them. Germline assignment: CDR1 DFQATT and CDR2 SNEGSKA (reference sequence). The CDR3 sequence is CSARDQGQPYEKLFF. The DNA of the CDR3 is TGCAGTGCTAGAGATCAAGGACAGCCATATGAAAAACTGTTTTTT.

This clonotype was observed many times. The rearrangement links TRBV11-1 to TRBJ2-1; tentative D call: TRBD1 (6 bases). The CDR3 sequence is 15 residues long. Germline V lookup: CDR1 SGHAT, CDR2 FQDESV (reference sequence). Trimming pared 1 base from V and 6 bases from J, leaving 13 bases between. This CDR3 reads CASSLGQGMVNEQFF. The CDR3 DNA reads as TGTGCCAGCAGCTTAGGGCAGGGGATGGTCAATGAGCAGTTCTTC.

The gene calls are TRBV28 and TRBJ2-3; 13 bases are shared with TRBD2. The CDR3 has 19 amino acids. The junction had 11 bases not matched to a gene; V was cut back by 5 bases and J by 0 bases. Germline V gene lookup returns CDR1 MDHEN and CDR2 SYDVKM. The CDR3 sequence is CASSLLAGGTLSSTDTQYF. For the CDR3, the DNA is TGTGCCAGCAGTCTACTAGCGGGAGGGACTCTCTCTAGCACAGATACGCAGTATTTT.

This clonotype was picked up many times. The chain has TRBV18 and TRBJ2-7, with 12 bases that match TRBD2. After removal of 5 bases from V and 0 bases from J, the junction contained 5 bases not matched to a gene. The CDR3 has 16 residues. Germline values: CDR1 KGHSH, CDR2 LQKENI. CDR3 DNA: TGTGCCAGCTCATCTGGGACTAGCGGGTTCTCCTACGAGCAGTACTTC. Translating it yields CASSSGTSGFSYEQYF. Full variable domain (remainder filled in from reference TRBV18 and TRBJ2-7): NAGVMQNPRHLVRRRGQEARLRCSPMKGHSHVYWYRQLPEEGLKFMVYLQKENIIDESGMPKERFSAEFPKEGPSILRIQQVVRGDSAAYFCASSSGTSGFSYEQYFGPGTRLTVT.

This rearrangement joins TRBV19 to TRBJ2-2; D is uncertain. There are 13 residues in the CDR3. The germline V and J ends were trimmed by 7 bases and 2 bases, with 8 bases remaining between them. Germline V gives CDR1 LNHDA, CDR2 SQIVND (reference sequence). The CDR3 coding sequence is TGTGCCAGTAACATCCGAAACACCGGGGAGCTGTTTTTT. This sequence encodes CASNIRNTGELFF.

V usage is TRBV18 and J usage is TRBJ2-2; TRBD1 might be the D (5 bases). Germline-derived CDR1 and CDR2 are KGHSH and LQKENI. The germline V and J ends were trimmed by 6 bases and 4 bases, with 15 bases remaining between them. CDR3 size: 15 residues. CDR3 in DNA: TGTGCCAGCTCCCAGCGACAGATAAGCACCGGGGAGCTGTTTTTT. Amino acid sequence: CASSQRQISTGELFF. The full variable domain, rest sourced from reference TRBV18 and TRBJ2-2, is NAGVMQNPRHLVRRRGQEARLRCSPMKGHSHVYWYRQLPEEGLKFMVYLQKENIIDESGMPKERFSAEFPKEGPSILRIQQVVRGDSAAYFCASSQRQISTGELFFGEGSRLTVL.

The gene calls are TRBV27 and TRBJ2-5; 10 bases map to TRBD1. The germline V gene has CDR1 MNHEY and CDR2 SMNVEV (reference sequence). This CDR3 has 13 residues. V was pared by 4 bases and J by 6 bases, with 2 bases of the junction left unmatched. CDR3 protein: CASSWGQGKTQYF. CDR3 bases: TGTGCCAGCAGTTGGGGACAGGGGAAGACCCAGTACTTC.

At least ten counts were recorded for this clonotype. V gene TRBV20-1 combines with J gene TRBJ1-5; 7 bases align to TRBD1. The ends lost 4 bases at V and 7 bases at J; junction bases unmatched: 4. CDR1 is DFQATT and CDR2 is SNEGSKA in the germline V gene (reference sequence). There are 12 residues in the CDR3. CDR3 amino acids: CSATRGNQPQHF. CDR3 in DNA: TGCAGTGCTACCAGGGGGAACCAGCCCCAGCATTTT.

This clonotype has ten or more counts. This chain joins TRBV27 and TRBJ2-7; TRBD2 agrees at 10 bases. V trimming: 6 bases; J trimming: 0 bases; junction bases outside the gene matches: 8. This CDR3 is built from 16 residues. Germline V lookup: CDR1 MNHEY, CDR2 SMNVEV (reference sequence). CDR3 in DNA: TGTGCCAGCAGAAGACTAGCGGGCGATCCCTCCTACGAGCAGTACTTC. Translation: CASRRLAGDPSYEQYF.

The V gene is TRBV12-3 or TRBV12-4, the J gene TRBJ1-6, with TRBD1 identical over 9 bases. The trim removed 3 bases at V and 0 bases at J, leaving 6 bases unmatched. The CDR3 spans 18 residues. As DNA, the CDR3 is TGTGCCAGCAGTTTCGGTGACAGGGGGAGCTCCTATAATTCACCCCTCCACTTT. Translating gives CASSFGDRGSSYNSPLHF.

This clonotype has a count of ten or more. V gene TRBV29-1 combines with J gene TRBJ2-5; 8 bases are a match to TRBD1. The CDR3 sequence is 14 residues long. Trimming cost V 4 bases and J 4 bases; bases outside gene matches: 8. The germline V gene encodes CDR1 SQVTM and CDR2 ANQGSEA. As DNA, the CDR3 is TGCAGCGTTGGACCGGGACAGGCGGGAGAGACCCAGTACTTC. Translated: CSVGPGQAGETQYF.

This clonotype has ten or more counts. The CDR3: CASSLVASGSTEQYF. As DNA, the CDR3 is TGCGCCAGCAGCTTGGTGGCTAGCGGGAGCACCGAGCAGTACTTC. V is TRBV5-1 and J is TRBJ2-7; 10 bases line up with TRBD2. The V gene's germline CDR1 is SGHRS and CDR2 YFSETQ. This CDR3 is built from 15 residues. J gave up 6 bases and V 0 bases, and 6 bases lay outside the gene matches.

Only a few counts were recorded for this clonotype. The chain is built from TRBV9 and TRBJ2-1; 7 bases align to TRBD2. Germline-derived CDR1 and CDR2 are SGDLS and YYNGEE. Losses at the gene ends were 0 bases for V and 8 bases for J; bases not matched to a gene: 11. The CDR3 loop spans 16 amino acids. CDR3 loop: CASSVVPTSQGDEQFF. CDR3 coding DNA: TGTGCCAGCAGCGTAGTTCCGACTAGCCAGGGAGATGAGCAGTTCTTC.

The CDR3 DNA sequence: TGCGCCGGCTCTGCTGGGACGGGTACTGAAGCTTTCTTT. Protein product: CAGSAGTGTEAFF. The V and J genes are TRBV10-1 and TRBJ1-1; a weak D match, TRBD1 (5 bases). The CDR3 is 13 residues long. Germline V gene sequence: CDR1 WNHNN, CDR2 SYGVQD (reference sequence). V dropped 11 bases and J dropped 5 bases, with 18 bases sitting between them.

This clonotype was counted a few times. The chain carries TRBV19 and TRBJ2-7, with a weak D call TRBD1 (6 bases). Germline assignment: CDR1 LNHDA and CDR2 SQIVND (reference sequence). Trimming took 3 bases from V and 2 from J, leaving 11 bases between them. CDR3 length: 14 amino acids. The CDR3 DNA reads as TGTGCCAGTAGTATCTCTAGGACAGCCTACGAGCAGTACTTC. Amino acids: CASSISRTAYEQYF.

At least ten counts were recorded for this clonotype. V is TRBV2 and J is TRBJ2-7, with D uncertain. Germline V gene data show CDR1 as SNHLY and CDR2 as FYNNEI. The CDR3 totals 12 residues. V was cut by 7 bases and J by 4 bases, with 11 bases left in between. The CDR3 loop reads CASKKNTYEQYF. The CDR3 DNA follows: TGTGCCAGCAAAAAGAACACTTACGAGCAGTACTTC. Combining the CDR3 with reference TRBV2 and TRBJ2-7 gives the whole variable domain EPEVTQTPSHQVTQMGQEVILRCVPISNHLYFYWYRQILGQKVEFLVSFYNNEISEKSEIFDDQFSVERPDGSNFTLKIRSTKLEDSAMYFCASKKNTYEQYFGPGTRLTVT.

Many counts were recorded for this clonotype. This rearrangement joins TRBV7-2 to TRBJ2-5; TRBD1 matches at 12 bases. Losses at the gene ends were 5 bases for V and 8 bases for J; bases not matched to a gene: 9. Germline V gene sequence: CDR1 SGHTA, CDR2 FQGNSA. The CDR3 consists of 15 residues. CDR3 sequence: CASSPGTGGAGTQYF. DNA for the CDR3: TGTGCCAGCAGCCCCGGGACAGGGGGCGCGGGTACCCAGTACTTC. The complete variable domain, with remaining parts taken from reference TRBV7-2 and TRBJ2-5, reads GAGVSQSPSNKVTEKGKDVELRCDPISGHTALYWYRQSLGQGLEFLIYFQGNSAPDKSGLPSDRFSAERTGGSVSTLTIQRTQQEDSAVYLCASSPGTGGAGTQYFGPGTRLLVL.

The table lists this clonotype with a few counts. The rearrangement links TRBV9 to TRBJ1-4; D unclear. CDR1 and CDR2 from the germline V gene are SGDLS and YYNGEE. The CDR3 runs 15 residues. The V gene lost 1 base and the J gene lost 0 bases, with 7 bases spanning the gap. The CDR3 nucleotides read TGTGCCAGCAGCGTATCGAGCGCAACTAATGAAAAACTGTTTTTT. Residues: CASSVSSATNEKLFF.

Worth noting for this clonotype: This is likely a read error, given that the CDR3 carries no conserved phenylalanine or tryptophan at its end. This sequence joins TRBV20-1 and TRBJ2-2, with D perhaps TRBD1 (5 bases). Germline lookup yields CDR1 DFQATT and CDR2 SNEGSKA (reference sequence). V was cut by 0 bases and J by 8 bases, with 13 bases left in between. CDR3 length: 14 residues. The CDR3 loop reads CSAREGWGSGELFL. The CDR3 region has the DNA TGCAGTGCTAGAGAGGGGTGGGGCTCAGGGGAGCTGTTTCTT.

The chain combines TRBV7-2 with TRBJ2-2, with 7 bases matching TRBD1. Trimming at V came to 5 bases and at J to 5 bases, leaving 5 bases not matched to a gene. The germline V gene has CDR1 SGHTA and CDR2 FQGNSA. CDR3 length: 14 residues. The DNA for the CDR3 is TGTGCCAGCAGCCGACAGGGTCGGACCGGGGAGCTGTTTTTT. Translation: CASSRQGRTGELFF.